These 5 T cell receptor beta chains were sequenced from one sample in a study of early T cells in non-severe SARS-CoV-2 infection. Using its own MiXCR run on the 5' RACE reads, TCRdb lists one record per CDR3 protein. Seen here are 75,000 to 90,000 distinct CDR3 sequences, 15% observed once, and the top ten hold less than 7%. Sequencing was carried out using whole blood. The receptors come from an adult who was a healthcare worker with PCR-confirmed SARS-CoV-2 infection or an uninfected control (not recorded which).

This clonotype has a count of ten or more. This chain links TRBV27 with TRBJ1-5, with D uncertain. The germline gives CDR1 MNHEY, CDR2 SMNVEV (reference sequence). Deletions cut 2 bases from V and 4 bases from J, with 9 bases between. This CDR3 comprises 14 residues. The CDR3 sequence: CASSLLSGNQPQHF. CDR3 in DNA: TGTGCCAGCAGTTTACTTTCGGGAAATCAGCCCCAGCATTTT.

This clonotype was recorded at least ten times. The rearrangement links TRBV30 to TRBJ2-1, with D tentatively TRBD1 or TRBD2 (5 bases each). The CDR3 sequence is 14 residues long. Trimming took 5 bases from V and 0 from J, leaving 11 bases between them. Germline V gene sequence: CDR1 GTSNPN, CDR2 SVGIG (reference sequence). The CDR3 region has the DNA TGTGCCTGGGGGGGACCGAGCTCCTACAATGAGCAGTTCTTC. Translating it yields CAWGGPSSYNEQFF. Full variable domain (outside the CDR3, taken from reference TRBV30 and TRBJ2-1): SQTIHQWPATLVQPVGSPLSLECTVEGTSNPNLYWYRQAAGRGLQLLFYSVGIGQISSEVPQNLSASRPQDRQFILSSKKLLLSDSGFYLCAWGGPSSYNEQFFGPGTRLTVL.

This clonotype has ten or more counts. V usage is TRBV2 and J usage is TRBJ1-5; D uncertain. Germline V gene data show CDR1 as SNHLY and CDR2 as FYNNEI. The CDR3 length is 13 residues. Trimming stripped 7 bases from V and 2 bases from J, with 9 bases between. CDR3 sequence reads: CASNKRGNQPQHF. Here the CDR3 DNA reads TGTGCCAGCAATAAGAGAGGCAATCAGCCCCAGCATTTT.

The rearrangement joins TRBV7-9 to TRBJ2-1, with a weak D call TRBD1 (5 bases). CDR1 and CDR2 (germline): SEHNR, FQNEAQ (reference sequence). The CDR3 runs to 11 residues. V shed 2 bases and J shed 12 bases, with 8 bases lying between them. CDR3: CASSLTGPQFF. Here the CDR3 DNA reads TGTGCCAGCAGCTTAACAGGACCGCAGTTCTTC.

This clonotype came up a few times. This chain uses TRBV5-1 with TRBJ2-7; D remains ambiguous. The V end lost 0 bases, the J end lost 6 bases, and 10 bases lay between the germline ends. The V gene's germline CDR1 is SGHRS and CDR2 YFSETQ. The CDR3 totals 13 residues. CDR3 amino acids: CASSLDAAREQYF. DNA for the CDR3: TGCGCCAGCAGCTTGGATGCCGCCCGCGAGCAGTACTTC.